Listed below are T cell receptor beta chains from one sample, sequenced in a study of T cells in Graves' hyperthyroidism and ophthalmopathy. TCRdb re-called the multiplex PCR reads through MiXCR, storing one row per CDR3 protein. The table has over 550,000 distinct CDR3 sequences, 15% to 20% seen once. The sequenced sample consisted of blood. The receptors come from a woman aged 18-29 years with Graves' hyperthyroidism. Each CDR3 is given with its conserved first and last residue. The D gene is left open where the match is weak. A row's size may be missing; if present it is once, few, many or a size class.

J: TRBJ2-7; D: -; V: TRBV24-1; size: -; CDR3: CATSDSYEQYF; DNA: TGTGCCACCAGTGATTCATACGAGCAGTACTTC
J: TRBJ2-3; D: -; V: TRBV11-2; size: -; CDR3: CASSLSPARTDTQYF; DNA: TGTGCCAGCAGCTTAAGCCCAGCCCGCACAGATACGCAGTATTTT
J: TRBJ1-4; D: -; V: TRBV6-1; size: -; CDR3: CASSESLGKEKLFF; DNA: TGTGCCAGCAGTGAAAGTTTGGGAAAGGAAAAACTGTTTTTT
J: TRBJ2-2; D: TRBD2; V: TRBV7-9; size: many; CDR3: CASSLAPGRGTGELFF; DNA: TGTGCCAGCAGCTTAGCGCCCGGGAGGGGCACCGGGGAGCTGTTTTTT
J: TRBJ1-2; D: -; V: TRBV6-1; size: few; CDR3: CASSEALGPGGYTF; DNA: TGTGCCAGCAGTGAAGCGCTGGGGCCCGGCGGCTACACCTTC
J: TRBJ2-3; D: TRBD2; V: TRBV7-9; size: many; CDR3: CASRPNRIAGAGDTQYF; DNA: TGTGCCAGCAGGCCAAACCGCATAGCGGGGGCCGGAGATACGCAGTATTTT
J: TRBJ1-2; D: -; V: TRBV20-1; size: few; CDR3: CSAREDGEGYTF; DNA: TGCAGTGCTAGAGAGGACGGGGAGGGCTACACCTTC
J: TRBJ2-1; D: TRBD2; V: TRBV11-1; size: few; CDR3: CTSSQLAGDYNEQFF; DNA: TGTACCAGCAGCCAGTTAGCGGGGGATTACAATGAGCAGTTCTTC
J: TRBJ1-5; D: TRBD1; V: TRBV20-1; size: few; CDR3: CSVGTGIDSNQPQHF; DNA: TGCAGTGTCGGGACAGGAATCGATAGCAATCAGCCCCAGCATTTT
J: TRBJ1-4; D: -; V: TRBV6-2/TRBV6-3; size: -; CDR3: CASSHMPGARNEKLFF; DNA: TGTGCCAGCAGCCATATGCCGGGCGCCCGGAATGAAAAACTGTTTTTT
J: TRBJ2-5; D: -; V: TRBV11-3; size: many; CDR3: CASITGGAKTQYF; DNA: TGTGCCAGCATTACGGGGGGCGCGAAGACCCAGTACTTC
J: TRBJ1-5; D: TRBD1; V: TRBV2; size: many; CDR3: CASSVPGGSNQPQHF; DNA: TGTGCCAGCAGCGTACCAGGGGGTAGCAATCAGCCCCAGCATTTT
J: TRBJ2-1; D: TRBD2; V: TRBV4-2; size: many; CDR3: CASSQFSGGTDNEQFF; DNA: TGTGCCAGCAGCCAATTTAGCGGGGGGACCGACAATGAGCAGTTCTTC
J: TRBJ2-3; D: -; V: TRBV12-3/TRBV12-4; size: many; CDR3: CASSFSGHWYTQYF; DNA: TGTGCCAGCAGTTTTAGCGGACACTGGTATACGCAGTATTTT
J: TRBJ2-3; D: -; V: TRBV3-1; size: many; CDR3: CASSRTRQTTDTQYF; DNA: TGTGCCAGCAGCCGAACGAGACAGACCACAGATACGCAGTATTTT
J: TRBJ2-1; D: TRBD2; V: TRBV7-9; size: few; CDR3: CASSLALAANEQFF; DNA: TGTGCCAGCAGCTTAGCCCTAGCGGCCAATGAGCAGTTCTTC
J: TRBJ1-5; D: -; V: TRBV20-1; size: -; CDR3: CSALDGAQTRGNQPQHF; DNA: TGCAGTGCACTCGATGGGGCACAAACTAGGGGCAATCAGCCCCAGCATTTT
J: TRBJ2-1; D: -; V: TRBV20-1; size: few; CDR3: CSASEGRSYNEQFF; DNA: TGCAGTGCTAGTGAGGGTAGGTCCTACAATGAGCAGTTCTTC
J: TRBJ2-1; D: TRBD2; V: TRBV24-1; size: few; CDR3: CATEGLASYNEQFF; DNA: TGTGCCACCGAAGGACTAGCGAGCTACAATGAGCAGTTCTTC
J: TRBJ2-2; D: TRBD1; V: TRBV12-3/TRBV12-4; size: -; CDR3: CASSHRDRRTGELFF; DNA: TGTGCCAGCAGCCACCGGGACAGGCGGACCGGGGAGCTGTTTTTT
J: TRBJ1-1; D: -; V: TRBV19; size: few; CDR3: CASSSQTENGWNTEAFF; DNA: TGTGCCAGTAGTAGCCAGACGGAGAATGGGTGGAACACTGAAGCTTTCTTT
J: TRBJ2-1; D: TRBD1; V: TRBV27; size: few; CDR3: CASSQTPGQGKGSYNEQFF; DNA: TGTGCCAGCAGCCAAACCCCCGGACAGGGGAAGGGCTCCTACAATGAGCAGTTCTTC
J: TRBJ2-1; D: TRBD2; V: TRBV11-2; size: few; CDR3: CASSFAGGPYNEQFF; DNA: TGTGCCAGCAGCTTTGCGGGGGGACCCTACAATGAGCAGTTCTTC
J: TRBJ1-5; D: -; V: TRBV12-5; size: -; CDR3: CASGHGPQQPQHF; DNA: TGTGCTAGTGGCCACGGACCTCAACAGCCCCAGCATTTT
J: TRBJ2-4; D: TRBD2; V: TRBV12-3/TRBV12-4; size: many; CDR3: CASSRTSGGAQNIQYF; DNA: TGTGCCAGCAGTCGGACTAGCGGGGGGGCCCAGAACATTCAGTACTTC
J: TRBJ2-5; D: TRBD1; V: TRBV28; size: few; CDR3: CASSLEVGTEPRETQYF; DNA: TGTGCCAGCAGTCTCGAAGTGGGGACAGAGCCTAGGGAGACCCAGTACTTC
J: TRBJ2-3; D: -; V: TRBV3-1; size: -; CDR3: CASSHESTDTQYF; DNA: TGTGCCAGCAGCCATGAGAGCACAGATACGCAGTATTTT
J: TRBJ1-3; D: -; V: TRBV28; size: few; CDR3: CASSLQASSGNTIYF; DNA: TGTGCCAGCAGTTTACAGGCCAGCTCTGGAAACACCATATATTTT
J: TRBJ2-1; D: TRBD1; V: TRBV11-3; size: many; CDR3: CASSFFKPTGMTYNEQFF; DNA: TGTGCCAGCAGCTTTTTTAAGCCGACAGGGATGACCTACAATGAGCAGTTCTTC
J: TRBJ1-2; D: -; V: TRBV12-3/TRBV12-4; size: many; CDR3: CASSLAQASGYTF; DNA: TGTGCCAGCAGTTTAGCACAGGCAAGCGGCTACACCTTC
J: TRBJ2-7; D: TRBD2; V: TRBV20-1; size: many; CDR3: CSANTLGGISYEQYF; DNA: TGCAGTGCTAACACTTTGGGAGGGATAAGCTACGAGCAGTACTTC
J: TRBJ2-7; D: -; V: TRBV3-1; size: many; CDR3: CASSQDLFYEQYF; DNA: TGTGCCAGCAGCCAAGATCTTTTCTACGAGCAGTACTTC
J: TRBJ2-3; D: TRBD2; V: TRBV5-4; size: -; CDR3: CASSSSPGLANKLPTDTQYF; DNA: TGTGCCAGCAGCTCGAGTCCGGGACTAGCAAACAAACTACCCACAGATACGCAGTATTTT
J: TRBJ1-4; D: TRBD1; V: TRBV2; size: few; CDR3: CASNYFRGRFEEKLFF; DNA: TGTGCCAGCAATTACTTCAGGGGGCGCTTCGAAGAAAAACTGTTTTTT
J: TRBJ2-5; D: TRBD2; V: TRBV7-9; size: -; CDR3: CASSLLAGFEDQYF; DNA: TGTGCCAGCAGCTTACTAGCGGGGTTTGAGGACCAGTACTTC
J: TRBJ2-3; D: -; V: TRBV12-3/TRBV12-4; size: -; CDR3: CASSLSPRDRTDTQYF; DNA: TGTGCCAGCAGTTTAAGCCCCCGGGACCGCACAGATACGCAGTATTTT
J: TRBJ1-5; D: -; V: TRBV13; size: many; CDR3: CSSSLGGLGQPQHF; DNA: TGTTCCAGCAGCTTAGGAGGGTTGGGTCAGCCCCAGCATTTT